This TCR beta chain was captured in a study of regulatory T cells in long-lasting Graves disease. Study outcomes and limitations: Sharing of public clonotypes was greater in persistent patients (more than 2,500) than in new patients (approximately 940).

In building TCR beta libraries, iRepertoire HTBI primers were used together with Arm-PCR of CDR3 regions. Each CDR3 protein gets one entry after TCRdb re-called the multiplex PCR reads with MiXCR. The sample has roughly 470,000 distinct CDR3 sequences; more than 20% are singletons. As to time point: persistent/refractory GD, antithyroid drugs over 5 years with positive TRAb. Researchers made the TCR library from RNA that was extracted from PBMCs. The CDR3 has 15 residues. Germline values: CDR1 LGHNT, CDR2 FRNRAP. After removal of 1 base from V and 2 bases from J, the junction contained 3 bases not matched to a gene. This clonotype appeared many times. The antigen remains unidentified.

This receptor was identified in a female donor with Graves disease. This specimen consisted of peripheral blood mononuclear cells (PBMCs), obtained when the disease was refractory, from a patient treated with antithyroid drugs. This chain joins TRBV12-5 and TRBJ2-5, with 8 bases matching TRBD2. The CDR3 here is CASGLGLAQQETQYF. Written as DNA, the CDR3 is TGTGCTAGTGGTTTGGGACTAGCGCAACAAGAGACCCAGTACTTC.